The 29 T cell receptor beta chains below were found in one sample sequenced in a study of cytomegalovirus exposure and HLA in healthy donors. The PCR used 60 Vbeta and 13 Jbeta primers. Sequencing was performed with immunoSEQ multiplex PCR; in TCRdb, only in-frame clones are kept and a portion is missing. This sample contains under 50,000 clones. Sequenced material: PBMCs. The receptors shown here come from a male donor in good health and CMV-seronegative.

V and J are TRBV27 and TRBJ2-6, with 7 positions matching TRBD1. CDR1 and CDR2 (germline): MNHEY, SMNVEV (reference sequence). Unmatched junction bases numbered 12, after V lost 4 bases and J lost 9 bases. This CDR3 spans 16 amino acids. CDR3 loop: CASSSPPRQGVNVLTF. The CDR3 nucleotides read TGTGCCAGCAGTTCCCCTCCTAGACAGGGTGTCAACGTCCTGACTTTC.

V gene TRBV4-1 combines with J gene TRBJ1-5; maybe TRBD1 (6 bases). Per germline, CDR1 MGHRA and CDR2 YSYEKL. This CDR3 is 18 amino acids long. V lost 2 bases and J lost 0, with 17 bases in between. In nucleotides, the CDR3 is TGCGCCAGCAGCCAAAGGCAGGGGAGTGGTTTTAGCAATCAGCCCCAGCATTTT. Translating it yields CASSQRQGSGFSNQPQHF.

The chain is built from TRBV11-3 and TRBJ2-3; D might be TRBD1 (6 bases). CDR3 length: 16 amino acids. Germline V gene sequence: CDR1 SGHNT, CDR2 YENEEA. The ends were cut back, 1 base at V and 3 bases at J, with 14 bases in the middle. CDR3 protein: CASSLAGDGSTDTQYF. In nucleotides, the CDR3 is TGTGCCAGCAGCTTAGCAGGGGACGGAAGTACAGATACGCAGTATTTT.

V and J are TRBV5-4 and TRBJ2-7; 10 bases are a match to TRBD1. Germline V gene lookup returns CDR1 SGHNT and CDR2 YYREEE (reference sequence). This CDR3 comprises 15 residues. V lost 6 bases to trimming and J lost 2 bases; unmatched junction nucleotides: 8. CDR3 bases: TGTGCCAGCACCCTGACAGGGGGCAAAACCTACGAGCAGTACTTC. It specifies CASTLTGGKTYEQYF.

V and J are TRBV6-5 and TRBJ2-1; tentative D call: TRBD1 (6 bases). From germline, CDR1 is MNHEY and CDR2 SVGAGI. Trimming took 6 bases from V and 7 from J, leaving 16 bases between them. The CDR3 length is 14 residues. The CDR3: CASRGVGAGNEQFF. Here the CDR3 DNA reads TGTGCCAGCAGGGGAGTGGGGGCGGGTAATGAGCAGTTCTTC.

V usage is TRBV5-1 and J usage is TRBJ2-7; 10 bases line up with TRBD1. CDR1 is SGHRS, CDR2 YFSETQ, per germline. This CDR3 comprises 14 residues. V lost 4 bases, J lost 6 bases, and 7 bases stayed unmatched. CDR3 residues: CASSGRQGASEQYF. The CDR3 bases are TGCGCCAGCAGCGGAAGACAGGGGGCGAGCGAGCAGTACTTC.

The rearrangement links TRBV30 to TRBJ1-1; maybe TRBD1 (6 bases). This CDR3 is built from 11 residues. Trimming left V 8 bases short and J 5 bases short, with 12 bases between. Germline CDR1 and CDR2: GTSNPN and SVGIG (reference sequence). CDR3 residues: CAGGRGTEAFF. Here the CDR3 DNA reads TGTGCCGGGGGGAGGGGGACTGAAGCTTTCTTT. Together with reference TRBV30 and TRBJ1-1, the CDR3 gives the full variable domain: SQTIHQWPATLVQPVGSPLSLECTVEGTSNPNLYWYRQAAGRGLQLLFYSVGIGQISSEVPQNLSASRPQDRQFILSSKKLLLSDSGFYLCAGGRGTEAFFGQGTRLTVV.

V and J are TRBV6-5 and TRBJ1-1; 8 bases are a match to TRBD1. V shed 5 bases and J 3 bases; nucleotides not matched to a gene: 8. Germline V CDR1 and CDR2: MNHEY, SVGAGI. The CDR3 has 15 amino acids. The DNA for the CDR3 is TGTGCCAGCAGTCCGCGGACAGGGAGGGACACTGAAGCTTTCTTT. This encodes CASSPRTGRDTEAFF.

V is TRBV2 and J is TRBJ1-2, with D tentatively TRBD1 (5 bases). CDR3 length: 14 residues. Trimming removed 3 bases from V and 4 bases from J, with 12 bases in between. Germline CDR1 is SNHLY and CDR2 is FYNNEI. The CDR3 here is CASSDGARPYGYTF. The CDR3, as DNA: TGTGCCAGCAGTGATGGGGCCAGACCCTATGGCTACACCTTC.

The chain joins TRBV7-8 to TRBJ1-2; 8 nucleotides match TRBD1. The CDR3 is 14 amino acids. The V gene end was trimmed by 1 base and the J gene end by 2 bases; junction bases not matched to a gene: 0. Germline assignment: CDR1 SGHVS and CDR2 FQNEAQ. CDR3 sequence reads: CASSLGTGNYGYTF. CDR3 bases: TGTGCCAGCAGCTTAGGGACAGGGAACTATGGCTACACCTTC.

The rearrangement links TRBV30 to TRBJ1-5; D is ambiguous. The germline V gene encodes CDR1 GTSNPN and CDR2 SVGIG (reference sequence). V gave up 3 bases and J gave up 5 bases, with 11 bases separating them. CDR3 length equals 13 residues. CDR3: CAWSRGLDQPQHF. The CDR3 nucleotides read TGTGCCTGGAGCCGGGGTTTGGATCAGCCCCAGCATTTT.

The gene calls are TRBV6-5 and TRBJ2-2, with D maybe TRBD2 (6 bases). Germline values: CDR1 MNHEY, CDR2 SVGAGI. The CDR3 is 12 residues long. Trimming took off 6 bases at V and 7 bases at J, with 9 bases between the two ends. CDR3 sequence: CASRAGIGELFF. CDR3 sequence (DNA): TGTGCCAGCAGGGCGGGGATCGGGGAGCTGTTTTTT.

The rearrangement joins TRBV7-9 to TRBJ2-7; 7 bases are shared with TRBD1. The CDR3 covers 16 residues. Germline loops: CDR1 SEHNR, CDR2 FQNEAQ (reference sequence). Trimming took 5 bases from V and 0 from J; bases not matched to a gene: 10. The CDR3 bases are TGTGCCAGCAGCGCAACGACAGGGTGGTCCTCCTACGAGCAGTACTTC. Its translation: CASSATTGWSSYEQYF.

The chain uses TRBV6-1 and TRBJ1-5; maybe TRBD1 (5 bases). V was pared by 7 bases and J by 3 bases, with 10 bases between. Per germline, CDR1 MNHNS and CDR2 SASEGT. The CDR3 is 13 residues long. CDR3 DNA: TGTGCCAGCACAGGGTTTATCAATCAGCCCCAGCATTTT. It yields the protein CASTGFINQPQHF.

The rearrangement joins TRBV10-2 to TRBJ1-2; D may be TRBD1 (6 bases). There are 12 residues in the CDR3. Germline V gene lookup returns CDR1 WSHSY and CDR2 SAAADI. V gave up 4 bases and J gave up 7 bases, with 10 bases separating them. The CDR3 sequence: CASSGLQGGYTF. In DNA form, the CDR3 reads TGCGCCAGCAGTGGACTACAGGGTGGCTACACCTTC.

The V gene is TRBV11-2, the J gene TRBJ2-7; D is undetermined. The CDR3 is 13 amino acids. Per germline, CDR1 SGHAT and CDR2 FQNNGV. Deletions cut 2 bases from V and 0 bases from J, with 5 bases between. In nucleotides, the CDR3 is TGTGCCAGCAGCTTACTTAGCTCCTACGAGCAGTACTTC. Its protein product is CASSLLSSYEQYF.

The gene calls are TRBV5-1 and TRBJ2-7; tentatively, D is TRBD2 (7 bases). Germline assignment: CDR1 SGHRS and CDR2 YFSETQ. V was shortened by 4 bases and J by 5 bases, with 22 bases between the two germline ends. CDR3 length equals 16 residues. In DNA form, the CDR3 reads TGCGCCAGCAGCCCCAATGCGGGGGCGGTTGGCCACGAGCAGTACTTC. This translates into CASSPNAGAVGHEQYF.

The chain links TRBV4-2 to TRBJ2-7, with D possibly TRBD2 on 6 matching bases. The V end was cut by 2 bases, the J end by 0 bases, with 11 bases between. Germline V gives CDR1 LGHNA, CDR2 YNFKEQ. The CDR3 totals 15 residues. Written as DNA, the CDR3 is TGTGCCAGCAGCCAACGATCTAGCGACTCCTACGAGCAGTACTTC. Protein product: CASSQRSSDSYEQYF.

The chain is built from TRBV6-5 and TRBJ1-2; perhaps TRBD1 as D (6 bases). CDR3 length: 13 residues. V was pared by 2 bases and J by 5 bases, with 9 bases between. In germline, CDR1 is MNHEY, CDR2 SVGAGI. The CDR3 bases are TGTGCCAGCAGTTACGACAGGAAATATGGCTACACCTTC. Protein: CASSYDRKYGYTF.

This rearrangement joins TRBV29-1 to TRBJ2-7; TRBD1 matches at 8 bases. V gave up 6 bases and J gave up 4 bases; unmatched junction bases: 5. This CDR3 has 12 amino acids. The germline CDR1 and CDR2 sequences are SQVTM and ANQGSEA. CDR3 loop: CSVGGTGYEQYF. The CDR3 DNA is TGCAGCGTAGGCGGGACAGGATACGAGCAGTACTTC.

V gene TRBV9 combines with J gene TRBJ1-4; a weak D match, TRBD1 (5 bases). Trimming shortened V by 1 base and J by 7 bases, and 17 bases separated the two germline ends. Germline CDR1 and CDR2: SGDLS and YYNGEE. The CDR3 totals 16 residues. In DNA, the CDR3 is TGTGCCAGCAGCGTACGGGACCGGGACGGGGGTGAAAAACTGTTTTTT. This codes for CASSVRDRDGGEKLFF.

The chain carries TRBV19 and TRBJ1-1; 7 positions match TRBD1. The CDR3 spans 13 residues. Germline-derived CDR1 and CDR2 are LNHDA and SQIVND (reference sequence). J gave up 3 bases and V 10 bases, and 8 bases lay outside the gene matches. CDR3 DNA sequence: TGTGCCACAAAAACGGGGACAGACACTGAAGCTTTCTTT. Translated, it gives CATKTGTDTEAFF. The whole variable domain, remainder taken from reference TRBV19 and TRBJ1-1, is DGGITQSPKYLFRKEGQNVTLSCEQNLNHDAMYWYRQDPGQGLRLIYYSQIVNDFQKGDIAEGYSVSREKKESFPLTVTSAQKNPTAFYLCATKTGTDTEAFFGQGTRLTVV.

The V and J genes are TRBV7-2 and TRBJ1-3, with 9 bases that match TRBD1. There are 15 residues in the CDR3. Germline loops: CDR1 SGHTA, CDR2 FQGNSA. Unmatched junction bases numbered 4, after V lost 5 bases and J lost 2 bases. This CDR3 reads CASSPTGGAGNTIYF. Written as DNA, the CDR3 is TGTGCCAGCAGCCCAACAGGGGGCGCTGGAAACACCATATATTTT.

The chain combines TRBV5-6 with TRBJ2-7; 12 nucleotides agree with TRBD2. The CDR3 has 18 residues. Per germline, CDR1 SGHDT and CDR2 YYEEEE. V was clipped by 5 bases and J by 7 bases; unmatched bases: 19. CDR3 DNA sequence: TGTGCCAGCAGGGCCGAGACCCTAGGGACTAGCGGGCCCGGGGAGCAGTACTTC. Protein: CASRAETLGTSGPGEQYF.

The CDR3 bases are TGTGCCAGCAGCTCCTATTACACAGATACGCAGTATTTT. As protein: CASSSYYTDTQYF. The chain couples TRBV5-5 to TRBJ2-3, with no clear D. This CDR3 is 13 amino acids long. Trimming took off 3 bases at V and 2 bases at J, with 7 bases between the two ends. Germline-derived CDR1 and CDR2 are SGHKS and YYEKEE (reference sequence). The variable domain in full, with the rest retrieved from reference TRBV5-5 and TRBJ2-3, is DAGVTQSPTHLIKTRGQQVTLRCSPISGHKSVSWYQQVLGQGPQFIFQYYEKEERGRGNFPDRFSARQFPNYSSELNVNALLLGDSALYLCASSSYYTDTQYFGPGTRLTVL.

The gene calls are TRBV29-1 and TRBJ1-3, with TRBD1 identical over 9 bases. Trimming took 7 bases from V and 4 from J; bases not matched to a gene: 5. The germline CDR1 and CDR2 sequences are SQVTM and ANQGSEA. The CDR3 covers 13 residues. The CDR3 nucleotides read TGCAGCGGGACAGGGGAGGCAGGAAACACCATATATTTT. Translated: CSGTGEAGNTIYF. The full variable domain, in which reference TRBV29-1 and TRBJ1-3 provide the parts outside the CDR3, is SAVISQKPSRDICQRGTSLTIQCQVDSQVTMMFWYRQQPGQSLTLIATANQGSEATYESGFVIDKFPISRPNLTFSTLTVSNMSPEDSSIYLCSGTGEAGNTIYFGEGSWLTVV.

The chain combines TRBV6-5 with TRBJ1-5, with 7 bases fitting TRBD1. CDR3 length: 14 residues. V gave up 5 bases and J gave up 2 bases; unmatched junction bases: 3. Per the germline V gene, CDR1 is MNHEY and CDR2 is SVGAGI. CDR3 sequence (DNA): TGTGCCAGCAGTCGACAGGGAGGCAATCAGCCCCAGCATTTT. This encodes CASSRQGGNQPQHF.

This chain joins TRBV4-1 and TRBJ1-2; no reliable D call. Germline values: CDR1 MGHRA, CDR2 YSYEKL. The CDR3 sequence is 13 residues long. V was pared by 1 base and J by 2 bases, with 5 bases between. The chain's CDR3 is CASSQAMNYGYTF. CDR3 sequence (DNA): TGCGCCAGCAGCCAAGCCATGAACTATGGCTACACCTTC.

The chain carries TRBV4-3 and TRBJ2-3; 8 bases map to TRBD2. This CDR3 has 14 residues. Germline values: CDR1 LGHNA, CDR2 YSLEER. Trimming removed 1 base from V and 10 bases from J; junction bases left unmatched: 7. The CDR3 region is CASSQVRGGLPQYF. CDR3 nucleotides: TGCGCCAGCAGCCAAGTACGGGGGGGCCTCCCGCAGTATTTT.